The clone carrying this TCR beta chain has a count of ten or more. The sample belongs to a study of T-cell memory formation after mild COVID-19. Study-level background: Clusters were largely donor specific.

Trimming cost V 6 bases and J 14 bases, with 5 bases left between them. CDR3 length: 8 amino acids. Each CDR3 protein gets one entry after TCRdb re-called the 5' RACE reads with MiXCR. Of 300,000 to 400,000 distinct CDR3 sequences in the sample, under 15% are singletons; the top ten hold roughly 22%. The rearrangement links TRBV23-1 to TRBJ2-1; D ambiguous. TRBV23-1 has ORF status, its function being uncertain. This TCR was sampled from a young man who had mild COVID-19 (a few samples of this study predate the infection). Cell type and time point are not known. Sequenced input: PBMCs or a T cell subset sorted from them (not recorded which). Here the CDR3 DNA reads TGCGCCAGCAGCAAGGAGTTCTTC. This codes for CASSKEFF.